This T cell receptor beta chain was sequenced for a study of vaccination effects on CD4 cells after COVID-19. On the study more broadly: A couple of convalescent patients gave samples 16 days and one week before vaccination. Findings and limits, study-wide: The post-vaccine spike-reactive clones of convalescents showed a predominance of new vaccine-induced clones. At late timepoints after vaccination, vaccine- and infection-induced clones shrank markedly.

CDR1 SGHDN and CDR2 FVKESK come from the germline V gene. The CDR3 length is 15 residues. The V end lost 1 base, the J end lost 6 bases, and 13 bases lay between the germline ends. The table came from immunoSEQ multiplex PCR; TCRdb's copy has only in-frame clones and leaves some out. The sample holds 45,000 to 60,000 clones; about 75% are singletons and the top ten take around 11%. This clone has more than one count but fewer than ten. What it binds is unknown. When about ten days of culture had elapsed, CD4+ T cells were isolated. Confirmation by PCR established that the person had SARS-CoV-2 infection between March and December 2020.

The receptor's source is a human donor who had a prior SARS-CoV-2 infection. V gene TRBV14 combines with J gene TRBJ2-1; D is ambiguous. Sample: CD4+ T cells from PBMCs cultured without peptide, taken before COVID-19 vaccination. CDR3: CASSQGPEWGNEQFF. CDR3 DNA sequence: TGTGCCAGCAGCCAAGGGCCCGAATGGGGCAATGAGCAGTTCTTC.